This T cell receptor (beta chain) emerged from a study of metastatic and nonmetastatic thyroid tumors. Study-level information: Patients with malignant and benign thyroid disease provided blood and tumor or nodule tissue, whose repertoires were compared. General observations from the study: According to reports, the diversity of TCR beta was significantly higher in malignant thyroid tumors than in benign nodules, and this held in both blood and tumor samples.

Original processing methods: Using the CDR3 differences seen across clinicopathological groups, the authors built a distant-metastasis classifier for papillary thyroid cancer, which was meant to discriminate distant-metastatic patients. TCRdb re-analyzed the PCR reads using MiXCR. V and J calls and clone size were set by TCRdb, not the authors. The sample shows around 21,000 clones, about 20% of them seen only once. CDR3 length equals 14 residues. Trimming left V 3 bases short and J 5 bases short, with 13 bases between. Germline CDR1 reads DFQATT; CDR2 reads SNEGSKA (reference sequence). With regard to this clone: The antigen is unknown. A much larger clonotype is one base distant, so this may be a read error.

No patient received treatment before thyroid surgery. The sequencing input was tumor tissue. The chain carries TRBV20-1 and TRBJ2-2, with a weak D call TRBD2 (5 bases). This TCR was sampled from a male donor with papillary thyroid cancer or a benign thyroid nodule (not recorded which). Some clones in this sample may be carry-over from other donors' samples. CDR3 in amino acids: CSASLEVRTGELFF. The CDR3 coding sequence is TGCAGTGCTAGTTTGGAGGTCCGTACCGGGGAGCTGTTTTTT.